Detailed here is one TCR beta chain. The record originates from a study of T cell repertoires in aging, cancer and after chemotherapy. Trimming took off 0 bases at V and 1 base at J, with 10 bases between the two ends. Germline V gene sequence: CDR1 SGHKS, CDR2 YYEKEE (reference sequence). This CDR3 region has 15 residues. TRB rearrangements spanning V, D and J were amplified using mixed TRB-A/B primers. TCRdb fed the multiplex PCR reads into MiXCR, producing one record per CDR3 protein. This table holds more than 9,000 distinct CDR3 sequences, around 30% found once. Peripheral blood genomic DNA, not sorted cells or RNA, was the template.

The clonotype was recovered from a human donor in good health. V and J are TRBV5-5 and TRBJ1-1; possible D gene TRBD1, 6 bases. The sequencing sample was made of blood. In DNA, the CDR3 is TGTGCCAGCAGCTTGGGGGGACATTGGAACACTGAAGCTTTCTTT. Its translation is CASSLGGHWNTEAFF. The entire variable domain, with the rest obtained from reference TRBV5-5 and TRBJ1-1, is as follows: DAGVTQSPTHLIKTRGQQVTLRCSPISGHKSVSWYQQVLGQGPQFIFQYYEKEERGRGNFPDRFSARQFPNYSSELNVNALLLGDSALYLCASSLGGHWNTEAFFGQGTRLTVV.